This TCR beta chain was documented in a study of shared clonotypes between healthy human individuals. Study overall: Plates per donor: three CD4 naive, three CD4 memory, two CD8 naive, one CD8 memory.

CD45RO-negative, CCR7-positively selected cells formed the naive CD8 fraction, excluding terminally differentiated effector memory CD45RA+ cells. Healthy HIV-negative adults with no recent acute infections or vaccinations were recruited as donors. V was pared by 3 bases and J by 11 bases, with 13 bases between. The germline gives CDR1 MDHEN, CDR2 SYDVKM. There are 13 residues in the CDR3. When replicate PCRs were run on sorted subsets, they used 150 to 250 ng DNA, about 31,000 T cell genomes. Only in-frame clones appear in the TCRdb table, and some are missing; sequencing was by immunoSEQ multiplex PCR. The sample includes just over 2,000,000 clones, 85% to 95% of them seen just once.

The sequenced sample was naive CD8+ T cells sorted from blood. The receptor was isolated from a man aged 18-30 years in good health. The chain links TRBV28 to TRBJ1-4; tentative D call: TRBD1 (5 bases). The CDR3 spells CASSFRGPGKLFF. CDR3 nucleotide sequence: TGTGCCAGCAGTTTTAGGGGCCCAGGGAAACTGTTTTTT.